One and the same sample provided the 29 T cell receptor beta chains below, sequenced in a study of cytomegalovirus exposure and HLA in healthy donors. Method: immunoSEQ multiplex PCR; TCRdb's copy keeps in-frame clones and lacks some. The table lists some 120,000 clones, approximately 91% of them singletons, with approximately 1.5% in the top ten. The sequenced sample was PBMCs. Receptors originate from a man aged 30 to 39 in good health and CMV-seronegative.

J is TRBJ2-3 and V is TRBV30, with 11 nucleotides matching TRBD2. The CDR3 runs to 15 residues. The germline V gene encodes CDR1 GTSNPN and CDR2 SVGIG (reference sequence). Trimming at V came to 3 bases and at J to 3 bases, leaving 5 bases not matched to a gene. The CDR3 here is CAWSQLAGVTDTQYF. DNA of the CDR3: TGTGCCTGGAGCCAACTAGCGGGAGTAACAGATACGCAGTATTTT.

This clone occurred once. The chain carries TRBV5-6 and TRBJ1-3; a possible D gene is TRBD1 (5 bases). V was shortened by 4 bases and J by 10 bases, with 24 bases between the two germline ends. Germline values: CDR1 SGHDT, CDR2 YYEEEE. The CDR3 is made up of 16 amino acids. The CDR3 DNA is TGTGCCAGCAGCCCGAAGGGGCAGATCCTTGTCGGGACCATATATTTT. It translates to CASSPKGQILVGTIYF. The whole variable domain, remainder taken from reference TRBV5-6 and TRBJ1-3, is DAGVTQSPTHLIKTRGQQVTLRCSPKSGHDTVSWYQQALGQGPQFIFQYYEEEERQRGNFPDRFSGHQFPNYSSELNVNALLLGDSALYLCASSPKGQILVGTIYFGEGSWLTVV.

The chain uses TRBV19 and TRBJ1-5; 9 bases fit TRBD1. The CDR3 sequence is 15 residues long. Per germline, CDR1 LNHDA and CDR2 SQIVND (reference sequence). V lost 5 bases to trimming and J lost 6 bases; unmatched junction nucleotides: 8. CDR3 coding DNA: TGTGCCAGTAGTTTTAAGACAGGGGGAACTCAGCCCCAGCATTTT. It is translated as CASSFKTGGTQPQHF. Drawing the rest from reference TRBV19 and TRBJ1-5, the complete variable domain is DGGITQSPKYLFRKEGQNVTLSCEQNLNHDAMYWYRQDPGQGLRLIYYSQIVNDFQKGDIAEGYSVSREKKESFPLTVTSAQKNPTAFYLCASSFKTGGTQPQHFGDGTRLSIL.

The genes are TRBV5-1 and TRBJ1-1; D perhaps matches TRBD1 (5 bases). CDR3 length equals 14 residues. Trimming stripped 2 bases from V and 1 base from J, with 9 bases between. From germline, CDR1 is SGHRS and CDR2 YFSETQ. The CDR3 nucleotides are TGCGCCAGCAGCTTACAGGTCCCGAACACTGAAGCTTTCTTT. Its protein is CASSLQVPNTEAFF.

V is TRBV4-1 and J is TRBJ2-7; 7 nucleotides agree with TRBD2. Trimming took 4 bases from V and 4 from J; bases not matched to a gene: 13. CDR1 is MGHRA, CDR2 YSYEKL, per germline. The CDR3 runs 16 residues. DNA of the CDR3: TGCGCCAGCAGCCCTCCCGCGGGCGGGAGTCAGTACGAGCAGTACTTC. Protein product: CASSPPAGGSQYEQYF.

The chain combines TRBV11-2 with TRBJ1-1; tentatively, D is TRBD1 (5 bases). The V gene's germline CDR1 is SGHAT and CDR2 FQNNGV. V lost 2 bases and J 4 bases, leaving 8 bases between the germline ends. The CDR3 sequence is 13 residues long. The CDR3 is CASSLRGGTEAFF. The DNA for the CDR3 is TGTGCCAGCAGCTTAAGGGGAGGCACTGAAGCTTTCTTT. The full variable domain, with the rest looked up from reference TRBV11-2 and TRBJ1-1, is EAGVAQSPRYKIIEKRQSVAFWCNPISGHATLYWYQQILGQGPKLLIQFQNNGVVDDSQLPKDRFSAERLKGVDSTLKIQPAKLEDSAVYLCASSLRGGTEAFFGQGTRLTVV.

The V call is TRBV5-4, the J call TRBJ1-1; D is undetermined. Trimming took off 0 bases at V and 1 base at J, with 4 bases between the two ends. CDR1 and CDR2 (germline): SGHNT, YYREEE (reference sequence). The CDR3 extends over 13 amino acids. This CDR3 is CASSLVANTEAFF. The CDR3 nucleotides read TGTGCCAGCAGCTTGGTAGCGAACACTGAAGCTTTCTTT.

The V and J genes are TRBV9 and TRBJ2-3; 8 bases line up with TRBD2. V dropped 3 bases and J dropped 13; count of bases not matched to a gene: 13. This CDR3 has 14 residues. Germline loops: CDR1 SGDLS, CDR2 YYNGEE. The CDR3 DNA reads as TGTGCCAGCAGCGCCAGTAGCGGGACCCATGGGGAGTATTTT. Protein sequence: CASSASSGTHGEYF.

The genes are TRBV25-1 and TRBJ2-1, with 7 nucleotides matching TRBD2. This CDR3 comprises 14 residues. Germline lookup yields CDR1 MGHDK and CDR2 SYGVNS. V lost 2 bases, J lost 5 bases, and 3 bases stayed unmatched. This CDR3 reads CASSEAGVDNEQFF. CDR3 DNA: TGTGCCAGCAGTGAAGCGGGAGTGGACAATGAGCAGTTCTTC.

This clone was seen once. The chain carries TRBV7-3 and TRBJ2-1, with TRBD2 as a possible D gene (6 bases). Trimming cost V 1 base and J 0 bases, with 13 bases left between them. Germline V gene data show CDR1 as SGHTA and CDR2 as FQGTGA. This CDR3 has 17 amino acids. The CDR3 loop reads CASSLMGLGLSYNEQFF. CDR3 DNA sequence: TGTGCCAGCAGCTTAATGGGGCTGGGACTCTCCTACAATGAGCAGTTCTTC. Supplemented by reference TRBV7-3 and TRBJ2-1, the full variable domain reads GAGVSQTPSNKVTEKGKYVELRCDPISGHTALYWYRQSLGQGPEFLIYFQGTGAADDSGLPNDRFFAVRPEGSVSTLKIQRTERGDSAVYLCASSLMGLGLSYNEQFFGPGTRLTVL.

The rearrangement links TRBV27 to TRBJ2-7; D gene uncertain. The length of the CDR3 is 14 residues. V was trimmed by 2 bases and J by 2 bases, leaving 10 bases between them. CDR1 is MNHEY and CDR2 is SMNVEV in the germline V gene (reference sequence). CDR3: CASSLGPTPYEQYF. In DNA, the CDR3 is TGTGCCAGCAGTTTAGGTCCAACACCCTACGAGCAGTACTTC.

This clone was detected once. This chain connects TRBV6-5 to TRBJ2-7; D remains ambiguous. Germline V CDR1 and CDR2: MNHEY, SVGAGI. The CDR3 runs 15 residues. With 2 bases removed from V and 0 bases from J, the gap between germline ends came to 11 bases. CDR3 amino acids: CASSYGSPISYEQYF. CDR3 nucleotide sequence: TGTGCCAGCAGTTACGGTAGCCCTATCTCCTACGAGCAGTACTTC.

V and J are TRBV30 and TRBJ2-2; 7 positions match TRBD1. Germline V CDR1 and CDR2: GTSNPN, SVGIG (reference sequence). This CDR3 has 13 amino acids. V lost 4 bases and J lost 7; bases outside the gene matches: 6. Written as DNA, the CDR3 is TGTGCCTGGAACAGACAGGGTTTCGGGGAGCTGTTTTTT. As protein: CAWNRQGFGELFF.

V usage is TRBV2 and J usage is TRBJ1-1; D perhaps matches TRBD1 (5 bases). Germline V CDR1 and CDR2: SNHLY, FYNNEI. The length of the CDR3 is 14 residues. The V end lost 7 bases, the J end lost 4 bases, and 16 bases lay between the germline ends. The CDR3, as DNA: TGTGCCAGCACTCCCCCGGGGGTTTTCACTGAAGCTTTCTTT. Its translation: CASTPPGVFTEAFF.

The sample holds one count of this clone. This chain joins TRBV30 and TRBJ1-2, with D tentatively TRBD1 (5 bases). CDR1 and CDR2 from the germline V gene are GTSNPN and SVGIG (reference sequence). This CDR3 region has 13 residues. Trimming shortened V by 1 base and J by 2 bases, and 8 bases separated the two germline ends. CDR3 nucleotides: TGTGCCTGGAGTGGGGGCAGAAACTATGGCTACACCTTC. It yields the protein CAWSGGRNYGYTF.

The V call is TRBV7-9, the J call TRBJ2-1, with 7 bases lining up with TRBD2. CDR3 size: 16 residues. After removal of 3 bases from V and 0 bases from J, the junction contained 5 bases not matched to a gene. CDR1 and CDR2 from the germline V gene are SEHNR and FQNEAQ (reference sequence). The CDR3 is CASSFEGGSSYNEQFF. CDR3 coding DNA: TGTGCCAGCAGCTTTGAGGGAGGGAGCTCCTACAATGAGCAGTTCTTC.

The V and J genes are TRBV7-2 and TRBJ2-3, with TRBD2 identical over 7 bases. After removal of 5 bases from V and 5 bases from J, the junction contained 10 bases not matched to a gene. The CDR3 is made up of 15 amino acids. In germline, CDR1 is SGHTA, CDR2 FQGNSA. CDR3 sequence: CASSGGVSRGDTQYF. CDR3 bases: TGTGCCAGCAGCGGGGGGGTTAGTAGGGGAGATACGCAGTATTTT.

The V call is TRBV7-9, the J call TRBJ1-2, with TRBD1 matching over 9 bases. CDR3 length: 16 amino acids. Germline CDR1 and CDR2: SEHNR and FQNEAQ (reference sequence). The trim removed 3 bases at V and 4 bases at J, leaving 9 bases unmatched. This CDR3 is CASSLGRDREFYGYTF. In DNA, the CDR3 is TGTGCCAGCAGCTTGGGCCGGGACAGGGAGTTCTATGGCTACACCTTC.

The chain links TRBV2 to TRBJ2-5; TRBD2 might be the D (6 bases). CDR1 SNHLY and CDR2 FYNNEI come from the germline V gene. This CDR3 has 17 amino acids. V was pared by 4 bases and J by 5 bases, with 23 bases between. In nucleotides, the CDR3 is TGTGCCAGCAGTGCGTACACGGGACTCCATGTCGGGGAGACCCAGTACTTC. This codes for CASSAYTGLHVGETQYF.

The V and J genes are TRBV9 and TRBJ2-3; TRBD2 is a possible D gene (6 bases). The CDR3 is 19 amino acids. V was cut by 0 bases and J by 2 bases, with 22 bases left in between. Germline V gene data show CDR1 as SGDLS and CDR2 as YYNGEE. The CDR3 is CASSVATLGGTIPTDTQYF. The CDR3 DNA sequence: TGTGCCAGCAGCGTAGCTACTCTGGGAGGAACCATACCCACAGATACGCAGTATTTT.

This clone has a single count. The chain carries TRBV25-1 and TRBJ2-7; 7 bases fit TRBD1. Germline V gene data show CDR1 as MGHDK and CDR2 as SYGVNS. The CDR3 length is 16 residues. V shed 4 bases, J shed 2 bases, and the junction held 11 bases outside the gene matches. Here the CDR3 reads CASSVFLTGETYEQYF. CDR3 sequence (DNA): TGTGCCAGCAGTGTGTTTTTAACAGGGGAAACCTACGAGCAGTACTTC.

This chain joins TRBV15 and TRBJ2-2, with D unresolved. Germline V CDR1 and CDR2: LNHNV, YYDKDF (reference sequence). The CDR3 runs to 14 residues. The V end lost 3 bases, the J end lost 1 base, and 6 bases lay between the germline ends. CDR3 in amino acids: CATSSPGNTGELFF. CDR3 coding DNA: TGTGCCACCAGCAGTCCAGGGAACACCGGGGAGCTGTTTTTT.

The CDR3 nucleotides are TGTGCCAGTAGTGGCGCCGGGACAGCTGGATACGAGCAGTACTTC. Translated, it gives CASSGAGTAGYEQYF. The V call is TRBV19, the J call TRBJ2-7; 7 bases are a match to TRBD1. This CDR3 spans 15 amino acids. V trimming: 5 bases; J trimming: 4 bases; junction bases outside the gene matches: 11. The V gene's germline CDR1 is LNHDA and CDR2 SQIVND (reference sequence).

The genes are TRBV5-6 and TRBJ1-6, with 7 positions matching TRBD1. The CDR3 covers 14 residues. Trimming at V came to 4 bases and at J to 10 bases, leaving 8 bases not matched to a gene. Germline CDR1 and CDR2: SGHDT and YYEEEE. CDR3 in amino acids: CASSQTGRGSPLHF. The CDR3 DNA follows: TGTGCCAGCAGCCAGACAGGGAGAGGCTCACCCCTCCACTTT.

V usage is TRBV4-1 and J usage is TRBJ2-1, with a tentative D call TRBD1 (6 bases). V dropped 1 base and J dropped 7 bases, with 20 bases sitting between them. The CDR3 loop spans 17 amino acids. Germline CDR1 and CDR2: MGHRA and YSYEKL. This chain's CDR3 is CASSQVRYRDKGNEQFF. The CDR3 region has the DNA TGCGCCAGCAGCCAAGTCCGTTATAGGGACAAGGGTAATGAGCAGTTCTTC.

The chain couples TRBV6-6 to TRBJ2-2, with 8 bases aligning to TRBD1. V shed 0 bases, J shed 6 bases, and the junction held 3 bases outside the gene matches. The CDR3 is 15 amino acids. Germline lookup yields CDR1 MNHNY and CDR2 SVGAGI (reference sequence). In DNA form, the CDR3 reads TGTGCCAGCAGTTACTCGTTGGACAGGGCCGGGGAGCTGTTTTTT. This sequence encodes CASSYSLDRAGELFF.

The DNA for the CDR3 is TGTGCCAGCCCAACACCGGGCAGGGTAACCGGGGAGCTGTTTTTT. It is translated as CASPTPGRVTGELFF. J is TRBJ2-2 and V is TRBV18, with a possible D match to TRBD1 (5 bases). The V end lost 8 bases, the J end lost 5 bases, and 18 bases lay between the germline ends. The CDR3 spans 15 residues. CDR1 and CDR2 from the germline V gene are KGHSH and LQKENI.

J is TRBJ1-6 and V is TRBV18, with 7 positions matching TRBD1. The CDR3 is made up of 13 amino acids. From germline, CDR1 is KGHSH and CDR2 LQKENI. Trimming took 6 bases from V and 9 from J; bases not matched to a gene: 5. Here the CDR3 DNA reads TGTGCCAGCTCCGGATCAGGGGGTTCACCCCTCCACTTT. Its translation: CASSGSGGSPLHF.

The rearrangement links TRBV6-1 to TRBJ1-1; D gene unclear. The CDR3 is made up of 14 amino acids. Germline V gene lookup returns CDR1 MNHNS and CDR2 SASEGT. The ends were cut back, 2 bases at V and 0 bases at J, with 7 bases in the middle. The CDR3 reads CASSEQVMNTEAFF. DNA for the CDR3: TGTGCCAGCAGTGAACAGGTCATGAACACTGAAGCTTTCTTT.